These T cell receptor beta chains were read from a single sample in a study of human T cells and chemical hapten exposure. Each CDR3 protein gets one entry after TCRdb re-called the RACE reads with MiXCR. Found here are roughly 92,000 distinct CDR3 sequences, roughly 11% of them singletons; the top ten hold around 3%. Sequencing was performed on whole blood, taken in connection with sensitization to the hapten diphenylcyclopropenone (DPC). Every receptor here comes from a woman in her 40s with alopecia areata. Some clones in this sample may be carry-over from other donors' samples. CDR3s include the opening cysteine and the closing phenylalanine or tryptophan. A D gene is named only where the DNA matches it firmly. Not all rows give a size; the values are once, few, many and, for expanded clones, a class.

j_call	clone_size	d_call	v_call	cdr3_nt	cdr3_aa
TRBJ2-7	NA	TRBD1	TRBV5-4	TGTGCCAGCAGCTCCGGACAGGGAAGGTACGAGCAGTACTTC	CASSSGQGRYEQYF
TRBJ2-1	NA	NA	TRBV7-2	TGTGCCAGCAGCTTACCGGGAATAAATGAGCAGTTCTTC	CASSLPGINEQFF
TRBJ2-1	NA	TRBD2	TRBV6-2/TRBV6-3	TGTGCCAGCAGCCTCTCCGGGAGGACCTACAATGAGCAGTTCTTC	CASSLSGRTYNEQFF
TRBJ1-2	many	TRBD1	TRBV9	TGTGCCAGCAGCGTCGGACAGGGACTCTATGGCTACACCTTC	CASSVGQGLYGYTF
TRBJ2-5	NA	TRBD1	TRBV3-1	TGTGCCAGCAGCCAAGATTGGACAGGGAGGGAGACCCAGTACTTC	CASSQDWTGRETQYF
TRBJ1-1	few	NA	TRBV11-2	TGTGCCAGCAGCTTGGGGAAGGGGACTGAAGCTTTCTTT	CASSLGKGTEAFF
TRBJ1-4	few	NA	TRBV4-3	TGCGCCAGCAGCCAAGATGGAAGAGCAACTAATGAAAAACTGTTTTTT	CASSQDGRATNEKLFF
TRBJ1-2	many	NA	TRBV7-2	TGTGCCAGCAGCTTTAGGGGAGGTACCCGAGGCTACACCTTC	CASSFRGGTRGYTF
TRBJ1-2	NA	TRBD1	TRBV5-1	TGCGCCAGCAGCTTGGCCTATGTTACCGGTGGGACAGACTCCTATGGCTACACCTTC	CASSLAYVTGGTDSYGYTF
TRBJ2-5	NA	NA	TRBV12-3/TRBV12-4	TGTGCCACCAAACCCCCCATGGGAAGGACCCAGTACTTC	CATKPPMGRTQYF
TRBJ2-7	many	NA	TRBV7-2	TGTGCCAGCAGCTTACGGGACTCCCATTGGGAGCAGTACTTC	CASSLRDSHWEQYF
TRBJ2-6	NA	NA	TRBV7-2	TGTGCCAGCAGCTTAGACAGACAGTCCCCTGGGGCCAACGTCCTGACTTTC	CASSLDRQSPGANVLTF
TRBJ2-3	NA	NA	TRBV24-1	TGTGCCACCACCGACAGCTATGGCACAGATACGCAGTATTTT	CATTDSYGTDTQYF
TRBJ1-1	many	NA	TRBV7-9	TGTGCCAGCAGCTCCGGTCAGGACCCCCATTTT	CASSSGQDPHF
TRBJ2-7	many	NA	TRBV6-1	TGTGCCAGCAGTGCGACACAGGGCAGCTCCTACGAGCAGTACTTC	CASSATQGSSYEQYF
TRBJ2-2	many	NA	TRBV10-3	TGTGCCATCAGTGAGTTAGCTGGGAACACCGGGGAGCTGTTTTTT	CAISELAGNTGELFF
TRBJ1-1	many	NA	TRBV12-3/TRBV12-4	TGTGCCAGCAGCGGGTCTCCATGGGGAGCTTTCTTT	CASSGSPWGAFF
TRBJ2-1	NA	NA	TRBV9	TGTGCCAGCAGCGTAGACGAGCGGGCGGAAGGTTACCAGTTCTTC	CASSVDERAEGYQFF
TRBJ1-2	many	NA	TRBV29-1	TGCAGCGTGGGCAGTGTGGGCTACACCTTC	CSVGSVGYTF
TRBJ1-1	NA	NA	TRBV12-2	TGTGCAAGTCGCTTAAGTCGTACTGAAGCTTTCTTT	CASRLSRTEAFF
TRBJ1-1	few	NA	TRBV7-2	TGTGCCAGCAGCTTAAAAGGTCCTGAAGCTTTCTTT	CASSLKGPEAFF
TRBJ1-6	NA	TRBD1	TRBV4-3	TGCGCCAGCAGACGGACAGGGGATTCACCCCTCCACTTT	CASRRTGDSPLHF
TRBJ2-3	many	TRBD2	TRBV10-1	TGCGCCAGCAGCATACTAGCGGGTAGCACAGATACGCAGTATTTT	CASSILAGSTDTQYF
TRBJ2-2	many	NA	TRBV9	TGTGCCAGCAGCGTAGCTTACACCGGGGAGCTGTTTTTT	CASSVAYTGELFF
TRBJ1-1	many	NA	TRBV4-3	TGCGCCAGCAGCCCCAGAGGGCTCGGAGGGGAATTGGCTTTCTTT	CASSPRGLGGELAFF
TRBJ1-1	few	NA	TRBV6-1	TGTGCCAGCAGTGCCAGGGTGAAAGACACTGAAGCTTTCTTT	CASSARVKDTEAFF
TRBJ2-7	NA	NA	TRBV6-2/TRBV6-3	TGTGCCAGCAGTTCCCACGGCGCCTACGAGCAGTACTTC	CASSSHGAYEQYF
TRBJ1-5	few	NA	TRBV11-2	TGTGCCAGCAGCTTAAACACCCCACAGACTAGAAGCAGCAATCAGCCCCAGCATTTT	CASSLNTPQTRSSNQPQHF
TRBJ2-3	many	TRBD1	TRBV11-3	TGTGCCAGCACGAGGTTCCAGCACCTAATCCGAACAGGGGCGACAGATACGCAGTATTTT	CASTRFQHLIRTGATDTQYF
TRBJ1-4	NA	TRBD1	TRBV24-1	TGTGCCACCAGTGAGGGACGGGACAGGCGGAGAGAAAAACTGTTTTTT	CATSEGRDRRREKLFF
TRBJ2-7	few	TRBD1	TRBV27	TGTGCCAGCAGCGAGGGGGCTTTGAAGTACTTC	CASSEGALKYF
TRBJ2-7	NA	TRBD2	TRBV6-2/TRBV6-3	TGTGCCAGCAGCATAGGCGGAGGGAGGGACGAGCAGTACTTC	CASSIGGGRDEQYF
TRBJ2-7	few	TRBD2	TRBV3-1	TGTGCCAGCAGCCAGGGGGGACTAGCGGGGTTCTACGAGCAGTACTTC	CASSQGGLAGFYEQYF
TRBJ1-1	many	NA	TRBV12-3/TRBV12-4	TGTGCCAGCACCCCGGGCTGGGAGTTCAACACTGAAGCTTTCTTT	CASTPGWEFNTEAFF
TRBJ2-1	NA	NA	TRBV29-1	TGCAGCGTTGAACCCGGGCTCTTC	CSVEPGLF
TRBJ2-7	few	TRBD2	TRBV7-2	TGTGCCAGCAGCGGAGGGACTAGCGGGAGCGAGCAGTACTTC	CASSGGTSGSEQYF
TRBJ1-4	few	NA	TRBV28	TGTGCCAGCAGTACCCTTTACGGGTCGGATGAAAAACTGTTTTTT	CASSTLYGSDEKLFF
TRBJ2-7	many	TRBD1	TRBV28	TGTGCCAGCATGGCAGGGGGCCTCTACGAGCAGTACTTC	CASMAGGLYEQYF
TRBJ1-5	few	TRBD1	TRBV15	TGTGCCACCAGCGGGACAGGCTATAGCAATCAGCCCCAGCATTTT	CATSGTGYSNQPQHF
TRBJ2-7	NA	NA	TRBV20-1	TGCAGTGCTAGGCGGGCAGGCGACGAGCAGTACTTC	CSARRAGDEQYF
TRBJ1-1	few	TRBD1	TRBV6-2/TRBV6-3	TGTGCCAGCAGAGACAGGGAGATAGGCGAAGCTTTCTTT	CASRDREIGEAFF
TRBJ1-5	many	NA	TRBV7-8	TGTGCCAGCAGCTTAGCTTCGCAGGGGTTAAGCAATCAGCCCCAGCATTTT	CASSLASQGLSNQPQHF
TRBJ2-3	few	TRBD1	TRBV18	TGTGCCAGCTCACCCGGACAGGGAATCACAGATACGCAGTATTTT	CASSPGQGITDTQYF
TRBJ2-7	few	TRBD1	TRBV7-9	TGTGCCAGCAGCCTAGACAGGGATCAGTACTTC	CASSLDRDQYF
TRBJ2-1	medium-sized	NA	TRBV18	TGTGCCAGCTCACCACTTCCTACCGGTGGGGGTAATGAGCAGTTCTTC	CASSPLPTGGGNEQFF
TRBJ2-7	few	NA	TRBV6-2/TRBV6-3	TGTGCCAGTCGAGTTTCTGGAGCTTCCTACGAGCAGTACTTC	CASRVSGASYEQYF
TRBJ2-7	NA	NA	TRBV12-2	TGTGCAAGTCGCTTAGAGGAGGCGGGAGGGGAATACGAGCAGTACTTC	CASRLEEAGGEYEQYF
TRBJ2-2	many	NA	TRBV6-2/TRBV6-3	TGTGCCAGCAGTTACGGGTCTGAGGACAGAAACACCGGGGAGCTGTTTTTT	CASSYGSEDRNTGELFF
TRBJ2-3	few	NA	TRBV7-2	TGTGCCAGCAGCTTAGTCGGACTTATCTCTAGCACAGATACGCAGTATTTT	CASSLVGLISSTDTQYF
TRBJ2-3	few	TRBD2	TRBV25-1	TGTGCCAGCAGTCCGACTGGGGGTAGCGGGAGCGGGGGCACAGATACGCAGTATTTT	CASSPTGGSGSGGTDTQYF
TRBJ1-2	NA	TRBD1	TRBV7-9	TGTGCCAGCACCGATGCGGACAGGCTCAACTATGGCTACACCTTC	CASTDADRLNYGYTF
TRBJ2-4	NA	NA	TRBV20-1	TGCAGTGCCAAGGCTGCGGCCAAAAACATTCAGTACTTC	CSAKAAAKNIQYF
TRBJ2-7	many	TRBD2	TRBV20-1	TGCAGTGCTAGTACTAGCGGGAGGGCCTCTGAGCAGTACTTC	CSASTSGRASEQYF
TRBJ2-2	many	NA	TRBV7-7	TGTGCTAGCAGCCCGTGGTTTAGCGGCGGCACCGGGGAGCTGTTTTTT	CASSPWFSGGTGELFF